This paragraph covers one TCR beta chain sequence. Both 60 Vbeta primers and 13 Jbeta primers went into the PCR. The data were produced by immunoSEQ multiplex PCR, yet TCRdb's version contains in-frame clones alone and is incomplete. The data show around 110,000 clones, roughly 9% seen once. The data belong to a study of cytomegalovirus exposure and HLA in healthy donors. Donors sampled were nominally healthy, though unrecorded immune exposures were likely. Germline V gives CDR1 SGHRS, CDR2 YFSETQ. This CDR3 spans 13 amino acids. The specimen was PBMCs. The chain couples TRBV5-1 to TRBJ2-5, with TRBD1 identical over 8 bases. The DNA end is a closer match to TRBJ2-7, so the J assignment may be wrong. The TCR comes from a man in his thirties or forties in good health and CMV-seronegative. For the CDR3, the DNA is TGCGCCAGCAGCCCTCGACAGGGGTACGAGCAGTACTTC. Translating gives CASSPRQGYEQYF.